This TCR beta chain was sequenced during a study of Ad26.COV2.S vaccination and SARS-CoV-2 variants. V dropped 2 bases and J dropped 3 bases, with 27 bases sitting between them. The CDR3 extends over 20 amino acids. Germline V lookup: CDR1 SGHRS, CDR2 YFSETQ. Study-wide results and caveats: It was reported that spike-specific CD8+ and CD4+ T cell responses were substantially broad after vaccination.

To note about this clone: Its specificity is unknown.

Measured with immunoSEQ multiplex PCR; TCRdb has only the in-frame clones, and not every one. Here the sample spans tens of thousands of clones, approximately 80% being singletons. The receptor comes from a human donor who had recovered from COVID-19. V usage is TRBV5-1 and J usage is TRBJ2-4; D might be TRBD1 (6 bases). The starting material was peripheral blood, obtained after recovery from COVID-19. CDR3 nucleotide sequence: TGCGCCAGCAGCTTACGGCCGGACAGCCTCCTGGGGAGTAACAAAAACATTCAGTACTTC. This sequence encodes CASSLRPDSLLGSNKNIQYF.